One sample yielded the 32 T cell receptor beta chains listed below, sequenced in a study of blood T cell repertoires in COVID-19. Assay: immunoSEQ multiplex PCR; the TCRdb copy retains only in-frame clones and omits some. This table holds 200,000 to 300,000 clones, around three quarters found once. Input material: peripheral blood. These receptors all come from a woman older than 75 with acute or convalescent COVID-19.

This clone occurred a few times. The gene calls are TRBV21-1 and TRBJ2-1; the table names TRBD2, a call not compared with the DNA. TRBV21-1 is given as a pseudogene. This CDR3 is 17 amino acids long. The CDR3 sequence: CASTHNSGRGAYNEQFF. In DNA, the CDR3 is TGTGCCAGCACCCATAATAGCGGGAGGGGCGCCTACAATGAGCAGTTCTTC.

The V gene is TRBV12-5, the J gene TRBJ1-5; D not certain. The CDR3 consists of 11 residues. Trimming took off 5 bases at V and 10 bases at J, with 9 bases between the two ends. CDR1 is LGHNT, CDR2 FRNRAP, per germline. The CDR3 spells CASGLRYPQHF. The CDR3 nucleotides read TGTGCTAGTGGTCTGAGATACCCCCAGCATTTT.

This rearrangement joins TRBV7-8 to TRBJ2-2, with 13 bases aligning to TRBD2. The CDR3 totals 16 residues. Per germline, CDR1 SGHVS and CDR2 FQNEAQ. J lost 5 bases, V lost 5 bases, and 5 bases had no gene match. CDR3 amino acids: CASSPRTSGGTGELFF. In DNA form, the CDR3 reads TGTGCCAGCAGCCCCCGGACTAGCGGGGGAACCGGGGAGCTGTTTTTT.

This rearrangement joins TRBV15 to TRBJ2-7, with D possibly matching TRBD2 (6 bases). Germline values: CDR1 LNHNV, CDR2 YYDKDF (reference sequence). V was pared by 1 base and J by 4 bases, with 20 bases between. The CDR3 covers 17 residues. The CDR3 DNA reads TGTGCCACCAGCAGAGTCCGAACTACGGAGGGGCAGTACGAGCAGTACTTC. As protein: CATSRVRTTEGQYEQYF.

The rearrangement links TRBV18 to TRBJ2-5; TRBD2 agrees at 8 bases. V dropped 0 bases and J dropped 4; count of bases not matched to a gene: 7. Germline loops: CDR1 KGHSH, CDR2 LQKENI. The CDR3 contains 16 residues. CDR3 DNA: TGTGCCAGCTCACCACCCGGGGGGGCCCTGGTAGAGACCCAGTACTTC. It encodes CASSPPGGALVETQYF.

The chain has TRBV9 and TRBJ2-1; 8 nucleotides align to TRBD1. This CDR3 comprises 17 residues. Trimming took 3 bases from V and 3 from J; bases not matched to a gene: 11. The germline gives CDR1 SGDLS, CDR2 YYNGEE. The CDR3 is CASSASSSTGGYNEQFF. CDR3 coding DNA: TGTGCCAGCAGCGCGTCCAGCAGTACAGGGGGCTACAATGAGCAGTTCTTC.

The chain combines TRBV5-4 with TRBJ2-2; 10 nucleotides line up with TRBD1. The CDR3 runs to 15 residues. The V gene end was trimmed by 4 bases and the J gene end by 3 bases; junction bases not matched to a gene: 3. Germline V CDR1 and CDR2: SGHNT, YYREEE (reference sequence). In DNA form, the CDR3 reads TGTGCCAGCAGCCTGGGGACAGGGGACACCGGGGAGCTGTTTTTT. This translates into CASSLGTGDTGELFF.

On this clone: This CDR3 is also generated by other DNA sequences in the sample. The chain employs TRBV2 and TRBJ2-3; D ambiguous. Germline assignment: CDR1 SNHLY and CDR2 FYNNEI. Trimming stripped 5 bases from V and 3 bases from J, with 3 bases between. This CDR3 spans 11 amino acids. The CDR3 DNA is TGTGCCAGCAGTACTACAGATACGCAGTATTTT. It is translated as CASSTTDTQYF.

The genes are TRBV5-4 and TRBJ2-3, with 7 bases lining up with TRBD1. V shed 4 bases, J shed 2 bases, and the junction held 7 bases outside the gene matches. CDR3 length: 15 amino acids. From germline, CDR1 is SGHNT and CDR2 YYREEE (reference sequence). Here the CDR3 reads CASSTGAPSTDTQYF. The CDR3 nucleotides are TGTGCCAGCAGCACAGGGGCTCCTTCCACAGATACGCAGTATTTT.

The CDR3 DNA is TGTGCCAGCAGTCTAGCGGGGGGGAGCTACGAGCAGTACTTC. Amino acid sequence: CASSLAGGSYEQYF. The gene calls are TRBV2 and TRBJ2-7; the match to TRBD2 covers 12 bases. Germline V gene lookup returns CDR1 SNHLY and CDR2 FYNNEI. The CDR3 contains 14 residues. V lost 5 bases to trimming and J lost 3 bases; unmatched junction nucleotides: 2.

The V and J genes are TRBV6-5 and TRBJ1-1; possibly TRBD1 for D (6 bases). CDR3 length: 14 amino acids. Trimming cost V 2 bases and J 4 bases, with 11 bases left between them. The germline gives CDR1 MNHEY, CDR2 SVGAGI. The CDR3 here is CASSYGGRGTEAFF. CDR3 nucleotides: TGTGCCAGCAGTTACGGAGGCAGGGGCACTGAAGCTTTCTTT.

This clone was detected a few times. The chain recombines TRBV2 with TRBJ2-2; D unclear. Germline V gene sequence: CDR1 SNHLY, CDR2 FYNNEI. The CDR3 spans 11 residues. V dropped 4 bases and J dropped 7 bases, with 4 bases sitting between them. As DNA, the CDR3 is TGTGCCAGCAGTGCCATCGGGGAGCTGTTTTTT. The encoded protein is CASSAIGELFF.

This chain uses TRBV11-3 with TRBJ1-2, with 7 bases matching TRBD1. The junction had 11 bases not matched to a gene; V was cut back by 1 base and J by 3 bases. From germline, CDR1 is SGHNT and CDR2 YENEEA. The CDR3 sequence is 17 residues long. The CDR3 loop is CASSLVARGEGDYGYTF. The CDR3 coding sequence is TGTGCCAGCAGCTTAGTTGCCAGGGGGGAAGGCGACTATGGCTACACCTTC. Combining the CDR3 with reference TRBV11-3 and TRBJ1-2 gives the whole variable domain EAGVVQSPRYKIIEKKQPVAFWCNPISGHNTLYWYLQNLGQGPELLIRYENEEAVDDSQLPKDRFSAERLKGVDSTLKIQPAELGDSAVYLCASSLVARGEGDYGYTFGSGTRLTVV.

The rearrangement uses TRBV6-5 and TRBJ2-2; D is uncertain. This CDR3 has 15 residues. Looked up from germline, CDR1 is MNHEY and CDR2 is SVGAGI. V shed 6 bases and J shed 0 bases, with 11 bases lying between them. CDR3 in amino acids: CASSLVRANTGELFF. The CDR3 nucleotides are TGTGCCAGCAGCCTGGTACGAGCGAACACCGGGGAGCTGTTTTTT.

The V and J genes are TRBV4-2 and TRBJ2-1; 11 bases are a match to TRBD1. J gave up 6 bases and V 0 bases, and 10 bases lay outside the gene matches. The germline V gene encodes CDR1 LGHNA and CDR2 YNFKEQ. This CDR3 contains 18 residues. CDR3 bases: TGTGCCAGCAGCCAAGATTCGATTGGGACAGGGGGAATCAATGAGCAGTTCTTC. Protein product: CASSQDSIGTGGINEQFF.

The CDR3 DNA follows: TGTGCCAGTACCCCTCGGAGCTCCTATAATTCACCCCTCCACTTT. This sequence encodes CASTPRSSYNSPLHF. The chain combines TRBV19 with TRBJ1-6; no firm D call. The V end was cut by 7 bases, the J end by 0 bases, with 10 bases between. Germline-derived CDR1 and CDR2 are LNHDA and SQIVND (reference sequence). The CDR3 spans 15 residues.

The rearrangement uses TRBV19 and TRBJ1-2; a possible D gene is TRBD1 (6 bases). The ends were cut back, 3 bases at V and 3 bases at J, with 11 bases in the middle. This CDR3 has 14 residues. Germline CDR1 reads LNHDA; CDR2 reads SQIVND (reference sequence). CDR3 loop: CASSMGGGDYGYTF. The CDR3 nucleotides read TGTGCCAGTAGTATGGGCGGGGGCGACTATGGCTACACCTTC.

V gene TRBV6-1 combines with J gene TRBJ2-3; 7 bases fit TRBD2. Germline CDR1 is MNHNS and CDR2 is SASEGT. The V segment lost 4 bases and the J segment 0 bases; nucleotides outside the gene matches: 16. This CDR3 is 19 amino acids long. The chain's CDR3 is CASSVDLGSASGSTDTQYF. The DNA for the CDR3 is TGTGCCAGCAGTGTAGATTTGGGGTCGGCTAGCGGAAGCACAGATACGCAGTATTTT.

The chain joins TRBV5-1 to TRBJ1-1, with TRBD1 matching over 8 bases. Looked up from germline, CDR1 is SGHRS and CDR2 is YFSETQ. The junction had 10 bases not matched to a gene; V was cut back by 4 bases and J by 5 bases. There are 15 residues in the CDR3. CDR3 protein: CASSQGWTGLTEAFF. The CDR3, as DNA: TGCGCCAGCAGCCAGGGATGGACAGGGCTTACTGAAGCTTTCTTT.

The chain links TRBV4-3 to TRBJ2-1, with a weak D call TRBD2 (5 bases). The germline gives CDR1 LGHNA, CDR2 YSLEER. Trimming left V 5 bases short and J 10 bases short, with 21 bases between. This CDR3 is built from 15 residues. The CDR3 loop reads CASSAQPGLPGEQFF. CDR3 DNA sequence: TGCGCCAGCAGCGCCCAGCCCGGCCTCCCGGGAGAGCAGTTCTTC.

The chain combines TRBV19 with TRBJ2-3; 10 positions match TRBD1. Per germline, CDR1 LNHDA and CDR2 SQIVND (reference sequence). This CDR3 is built from 16 residues. V lost 4 bases and J lost 4; bases outside the gene matches: 8. Written as DNA, the CDR3 is TGTGCCAGTAGTAGCCCGACAGGGGGCATCTCAGATACGCAGTATTTT. Its protein product is CASSSPTGGISDTQYF.

Here the CDR3 DNA reads TGTGCCATCAGTGAGTCGACCGCATCCAGGGGGGCGAGGAATGAGCAGTTCTTC. Encoded protein: CAISESTASRGARNEQFF. This chain connects TRBV10-3 to TRBJ2-1; TRBD1 is a possible D gene (7 bases). The CDR3 covers 18 residues. The V and J ends lost 0 bases and 7 bases respectively, with 22 bases between them. Germline V CDR1 and CDR2: ENHRY, SYGVKD.

This chain links TRBV5-4 with TRBJ2-4; D is perhaps TRBD1 (8 bases). The CDR3 is 15 amino acids. Germline-derived CDR1 and CDR2 are SGHNT and YYREEE (reference sequence). V lost 4 bases and J 6 bases, leaving 17 bases between the germline ends. CDR3 sequence: CASSATGGVGNIQYF. CDR3 bases: TGTGCCAGCAGCGCCACAGGGGGGGTTGGAAACATTCAGTACTTC. The full variable domain, its missing parts supplied by reference TRBV5-4 and TRBJ2-4, is ETGVTQSPTHLIKTRGQQVTLRCSSQSGHNTVSWYQQALGQGPQFIFQYYREEENGRGNFPPRFSGLQFPNYSSELNVNALELDDSALYLCASSATGGVGNIQYFGAGTRLSVL.

This chain links TRBV6-5 with TRBJ2-1, with no clear D. Germline V CDR1 and CDR2: MNHEY, SVGAGI. The CDR3 runs to 14 residues. Trimming left V 0 bases short and J 5 bases short, with 8 bases between. The CDR3 DNA reads TGTGCCAGCAGTTACTCATACACGCACAATGAGCAGTTCTTC. This sequence encodes CASSYSYTHNEQFF.

This rearrangement joins TRBV9 to TRBJ2-5, with a weak D call TRBD1 (5 bases). The CDR3 runs 16 residues. Trimming removed 4 bases from V and 2 bases from J, with 18 bases in between. CDR1 and CDR2 (germline): SGDLS, YYNGEE. For the CDR3, the DNA is TGTGCCAGCAGCCGACGCCCAACAGGAGATCAAGAGACCCAGTACTTC. It codes for CASSRRPTGDQETQYF.

This clone was seen more than once but under ten times. The genes are TRBV18 and TRBJ2-3; 12 bases are shared with TRBD1. The germline V gene encodes CDR1 KGHSH and CDR2 LQKENI. The CDR3 runs 16 residues. V shed 4 bases, J shed 4 bases, and the junction held 6 bases outside the gene matches. The CDR3 spells CASSRDGTGGADTQYF. DNA of the CDR3: TGTGCCAGCTCACGAGACGGGACAGGGGGCGCAGATACGCAGTATTTT.

This rearrangement joins TRBV7-9 to TRBJ1-1, with 9 bases lining up with TRBD1. The CDR3 loop spans 14 amino acids. Trimming took 5 bases from V and 7 from J; bases not matched to a gene: 8. The germline CDR1 and CDR2 sequences are SEHNR and FQNEAQ (reference sequence). The CDR3 reads CASSRSTGGIEAFF. The CDR3 DNA reads as TGTGCCAGCAGCAGAAGCACAGGGGGCATTGAAGCTTTCTTT.

The CDR3 reads CASNLAGRTDTQYF. The CDR3 DNA sequence: TGTGCCAGCAACCTAGCGGGAAGGACAGATACGCAGTATTTT. The chain joins TRBV6-5 to TRBJ2-3; 9 bases match TRBD2. With 7 bases clipped from V and 3 bases from J, the junction kept 5 bases outside the gene matches. Germline V CDR1 and CDR2: MNHEY, SVGAGI. The CDR3 totals 14 residues.

This chain links TRBV7-9 with TRBJ2-7; D is perhaps TRBD1 (6 bases). CDR3 size: 14 residues. Trimming took 0 bases from V and 3 from J, leaving 9 bases between them. Germline V gene data show CDR1 as SEHNR and CDR2 as FQNEAQ (reference sequence). The CDR3 DNA is TGTGCCAGCAGCTTAGCACAGGGCCTCTACGAGCAGTACTTC. Its protein is CASSLAQGLYEQYF.

The CDR3 spells CASSSPGLAGGPDTQYF. Written as DNA, the CDR3 is TGTGCCAGCAGCTCCCCGGGACTAGCGGGGGGGCCAGATACGCAGTATTTT. V usage is TRBV9 and J usage is TRBJ2-3; 16 bases line up with TRBD2. CDR3 size: 17 residues. CDR1 and CDR2 from the germline V gene are SGDLS and YYNGEE. J was trimmed by 4 bases and V by 4 bases; bases with no gene match: 6.

The chain employs TRBV25-1 and TRBJ2-1; 7 bases align to TRBD2. V was pared by 3 bases and J by 7 bases, with 3 bases of the junction left unmatched. Per the germline V gene, CDR1 is MGHDK and CDR2 is SYGVNS. The CDR3 is 13 amino acids. CDR3 DNA: TGTGCCAGCAGTGAGGCGGGAGTGAATGAGCAGTTCTTC. This translates into CASSEAGVNEQFF.

This clone is a singleton in its sample. The chain recombines TRBV28 with TRBJ1-5; possible D gene TRBD1, 5 bases. CDR3 length: 14 amino acids. V was trimmed by 5 bases and J by 3 bases, leaving 11 bases between them. CDR1 and CDR2 from the germline V gene are MDHEN and SYDVKM. The CDR3 loop reads CASSGDSLNQPQHF. The CDR3, as DNA: TGTGCCAGCAGTGGCGACAGCCTCAATCAGCCCCAGCATTTT.